This T cell receptor (beta chain) was found in a study of blood T cell repertoires in COVID-19. At the level of the study: Collection of acute and convalescent COVID-19 samples took place in the United States, Italy and Spain.

The repertoire was sequenced with immunoSEQ multiplex PCR; TCRdb's copy has only in-frame clones and lacks some. The sample shows approximately 50,000 clones, approximately 87% of them seen only once. Trimming stripped 6 bases from V and 0 bases from J, with 12 bases between. The CDR3 length is 14 residues. CDR1 is MDHEN, CDR2 SYDVKM, per germline. The genes are TRBV28 and TRBJ2-7, with D possibly TRBD2 on 5 matching bases. This TCR was sampled from a man aged 50 to 60 with acute or convalescent COVID-19. Sequencing used peripheral blood. The CDR3 spells CASSRQRSSYEQYF. CDR3 nucleotide sequence: TGTGCCAGCAGCCGCCAGCGGAGCTCCTACGAGCAGTACTTC.